This entry lists 11 T cell receptor beta chains sequenced from one sample in a study of T cell responses to AZD1222 COVID-19 vaccine. The repertoire was sequenced with immunoSEQ multiplex PCR; TCRdb's copy has only in-frame clones and lacks some. The table shows about 150,000 clones, with more than 85% occurring only once. The starting material was peripheral blood, obtained on day 0 of AZD1222 vaccination. All receptors come from an adult in good health.

Of note for this clone: Other DNA sequences in this specimen translate into the identical CDR3. The chain recombines TRBV18 with TRBJ1-2, with TRBD1 matching over 8 bases. Trimming took 3 bases from V and 3 from J; bases not matched to a gene: 0. This CDR3 spans 13 amino acids. Germline assignment: CDR1 KGHSH and CDR2 LQKENI. CDR3 sequence (DNA): TGTGCCAGCTCACCGGGACAGGACTATGGCTACACCTTC. Protein sequence: CASSPGQDYGYTF.

This chain links TRBV5-6 with TRBJ2-5; no reliable D call. The germline gives CDR1 SGHDT, CDR2 YYEEEE. Trimming removed 1 base at V and 5 bases at J, with 3 bases between. The CDR3 sequence is 11 residues long. CDR3 loop: CASSLFETQYF. The DNA for the CDR3 is TGTGCCAGCAGCTTGTTTGAGACCCAGTACTTC.

This CDR3 reads CASSQETGNTEAFF. In DNA form, the CDR3 reads TGTGCCAGCAGTCAGGAGACAGGGAACACTGAAGCTTTCTTT. The chain links TRBV2 to TRBJ1-1, with D perhaps TRBD1 (6 bases). The CDR3 has 14 residues. Germline lookup yields CDR1 SNHLY and CDR2 FYNNEI. V lost 5 bases and J lost 1, with 11 bases in between.

V and J are TRBV19 and TRBJ1-5; D is perhaps TRBD1 (5 bases). The CDR3 covers 12 residues. The germline gives CDR1 LNHDA, CDR2 SQIVND (reference sequence). V lost 4 bases to trimming and J lost 9 bases, with 10 bases between them. CDR3 DNA: TGTGCCAGTAGTACCGACCAGGGGCCCCAGCATTTT. As protein: CASSTDQGPQHF.

The chain combines TRBV3-1 (or the pseudogene TRBV3-2) with TRBJ1-1; TRBD1 is a possible D gene (6 bases). Germline V lookup: CDR1 LGHDT, CDR2 YNNKEL (reference sequence). Trimming removed 4 bases at V and 1 base at J, with 13 bases between. The CDR3 contains 15 residues. The CDR3 loop reads CASSLHAGQNTEAFF. As DNA, the CDR3 is TGTGCCAGCAGCCTACACGCGGGACAGAACACTGAAGCTTTCTTT.

The chain joins TRBV24-1 to TRBJ1-2; 8 bases line up with TRBD1. Germline CDR1 and CDR2: KGHDR and SFDVKD. J was trimmed by 4 bases and V by 4 bases; bases with no gene match: 7. The CDR3 spans 15 residues. In nucleotides, the CDR3 is TGTGCCACCAGTGACCAAGGACAGGGCCTCTATGGCTACACCTTC. It is translated as CATSDQGQGLYGYTF.

The V call is TRBV6-1, the J call TRBJ2-7, with D perhaps matching TRBD1 (5 bases). Germline lookup yields CDR1 MNHNS and CDR2 SASEGT. V was trimmed by 0 bases and J by 9 bases, leaving 9 bases between them. The CDR3 extends over 12 amino acids. CDR3 sequence reads: CASSEAGEWQYF. CDR3 DNA: TGTGCCAGCAGTGAAGCAGGGGAATGGCAGTACTTC.

The chain combines TRBV7-3 with TRBJ1-6; D unclear. CDR3 size: 16 residues. The V end lost 0 bases, the J end lost 0 bases, and 6 bases lay between the germline ends. Germline lookup yields CDR1 SGHTA and CDR2 FQGTGA. The CDR3, as DNA: TGTGCCAGCAGCTTAACCGGAAGCTCCTATAATTCACCCCTCCACTTT. It is translated as CASSLTGSSYNSPLHF.

This clone was observed once. The J gene is TRBJ2-1, the V gene TRBV2; tentatively, D is TRBD2 (6 bases). Germline-derived CDR1 and CDR2 are SNHLY and FYNNEI. The CDR3 spans 15 residues. Trimming stripped 7 bases from V and 1 base from J, with 14 bases between. CDR3 in DNA: TGTGCCAGCACCAATGGGCGGGGTTCCTACAATGAGCAGTTCTTC. Protein product: CASTNGRGSYNEQFF.

V gene TRBV12-5 combines with J gene TRBJ2-3; tentatively, D is TRBD2 (7 bases). V lost 1 base and J lost 4, with 24 bases in between. There are 19 residues in the CDR3. Germline CDR1 and CDR2: LGHNT and FRNRAP. The CDR3 protein is CASGLGDRRAGAKADTQYF. The CDR3 DNA is TGTGCTAGTGGTTTGGGGGACCGGCGGGCGGGGGCGAAGGCAGATACGCAGTATTTT.

The gene calls are TRBV28 and TRBJ1-5; tentatively, D is TRBD1 (6 bases). The CDR3 has 16 residues. The ends were cut back, 8 bases at V and 0 bases at J, with 17 bases in the middle. Germline-derived CDR1 and CDR2 are MDHEN and SYDVKM. As DNA, the CDR3 is TGTGCCAGCGGACAGCGTAGGTTTAATAGCAATCAGCCCCAGCATTTT. Translated, it gives CASGQRRFNSNQPQHF.